This T cell receptor beta chain stems from a study of beta chain features in type 1 diabetes. By way of CD45RO/CCR7/CD25/CD127/CD95/CD27, the CD4+ regulatory, stem cell-like memory, central memory and naive cells were sorted. Reverse transcribing all isolated RNA meant expressed TCRB transcripts were sequenced. Sequenced by immunoSEQ multiplex PCR; TCRdb stores in-frame clones only, minus some. This sample yields 640,000 or so clones, of which about an eighth are seen a single time; approximately 0.043% belongs to the top ten. Study-wide points: It was among patients, rather than healthy donors, that naive, central memory and Treg TCRB repertoires appeared more similar. Among type 1 diabetes patients, VDJ junctions had fewer insertions and more deletions. In patients and controls equally, PCR might favor templates that are shorter. Moderately but significantly shorter TCRB CDR3s were found in Type 1 diabetes patients in all four CD4+ subsets.

To note about this clone: Antigen specificity is unknown.

Trimming cost V 1 base and J 4 bases, with 13 bases left between them. This CDR3 spans 15 amino acids. CDR1 and CDR2 (germline): MGHRA, YSYEKL. Input material: naive CD4+ T cells from blood. The V call is TRBV4-1, the J call TRBJ2-5; D unresolved. This sequence was found in a man between 18 and 29 years old with type 1 diabetes. This CDR3 reads CASSQVGAKGETQYF. For the CDR3, the DNA is TGCGCCAGCAGCCAAGTCGGTGCGAAGGGAGAGACCCAGTACTTC.